Listed here are 32 T cell receptor beta chains from one sample, sequenced in a study of T cells in Graves' hyperthyroidism and ophthalmopathy (dated by TCRdb to the late 2010s). The library was built by means of multiplex PCR. TCRdb shows the sequencer as Illumina HiSeq 2000. The TCR beta CDR3 regions were amplified from the RNA transcripts. For the first round of RT-PCR on the TCR CDR3, the HTBI primer set was used together with the Qiagen OneStep RT-PCR kit. Through fastp at Q25 and MiXCR, TCRdb rebuilt clones from the public reads, retaining in-frame beta chains. Each entry is one CDR3 protein sequence, shown with its most common DNA and genes. Here the sample has 500,000 to 650,000 distinct CDR3 sequences; 40% to 50% occur a single time. About two fifths of the sample is taken by the ten largest. Material: peripheral blood or thyroid tissue (not recorded which). The receptor set was obtained from an adult woman with Graves' disease, either hyperthyroidism or ophthalmopathy (not recorded which).

This clonotype was recorded at least ten times. The chain links TRBV6-5 to TRBJ2-7, with 7 bases fitting TRBD1. Germline CDR1 MNHEY, CDR2 SVGAGI. V gave up 7 bases and J gave up 2 bases; unmatched junction bases: 5. The CDR3 sequence is 13 residues long. The CDR3 sequence is CASTRDSPYEQYF. The CDR3, as DNA: TGTGCCAGCACCAGGGACAGTCCCTACGAGCAGTACTTC.

The chain is built from TRBV29-1 and TRBJ1-2; possible D gene TRBD1, 5 bases. The V gene lost 7 bases and the J gene lost 3 bases, with 9 bases spanning the gap. The length of the CDR3 is 11 residues. Germline V CDR1 and CDR2: SQVTM, ANQGSEA. CDR3 region: CSAGDHYGYTF. The CDR3 DNA sequence: TGCAGCGCCGGGGACCACTATGGCTACACCTTC.

The chain carries TRBV9 and TRBJ1-2; D uncertain. Trimming pared 4 bases from V and 4 bases from J, leaving 20 bases between. The CDR3 totals 16 residues. The germline V gene has CDR1 SGDLS and CDR2 YYNGEE. The CDR3 region is CASSPIRVGTTYGYTF. CDR3 nucleotides: TGTGCCAGCAGCCCAATACGAGTGGGCACTACCTATGGCTACACCTTC.

This clonotype was observed at least ten times. The chain employs TRBV11-2 and TRBJ1-4; D remains unclear. The CDR3 runs 14 residues. Trimming pared 0 bases from V and 8 bases from J, leaving 10 bases between. CDR1 and CDR2 (germline): SGHAT, FQNNGV. The CDR3 reads CASSLDRAREKLFF. The CDR3 nucleotides read TGTGCCAGCAGCTTAGATCGTGCTCGGGAAAAACTGTTTTTT.

V and J are TRBV11-2 and TRBJ1-2; TRBD1 might be the D (5 bases). Germline CDR1 is SGHAT and CDR2 is FQNNGV. The V end was cut by 4 bases, the J end by 3 bases, with 15 bases between. This CDR3 is built from 15 residues. CDR3 sequence (DNA): TGTGCCAGCAGCTCTCTCAGTGACAGAGACTATGGCTACACCTTC. This codes for CASSSLSDRDYGYTF.

The chain joins TRBV24-1 to TRBJ1-2; 7 bases are a match to TRBD1. CDR1 KGHDR and CDR2 SFDVKD come from the germline V gene. V dropped 5 bases and J dropped 2; count of bases not matched to a gene: 4. The CDR3 loop spans 14 amino acids. The CDR3 nucleotides read TGTGCCACCAGTGCCGGGACAGAGAACTATGGCTACACCTTC. This gives the protein CATSAGTENYGYTF.

This sequence joins TRBV7-8 and TRBJ2-7; perhaps D is TRBD1 or TRBD2 (5 bases each). Germline V gene data show CDR1 as SGHVS and CDR2 as FQNEAQ. V dropped 9 bases and J dropped 3 bases, with 12 bases sitting between them. This CDR3 spans 12 amino acids. The CDR3: CASSGTVYEQYF. As DNA, the CDR3 is TGTGCCAGTTCTGGGACGGTCTACGAGCAGTACTTC.

The chain links TRBV5-8 to TRBJ2-7; a weak D match, TRBD1 (6 bases). Germline lookup yields CDR1 SGHTS and CDR2 YDEGEE. Trimming took 3 bases from V and 5 from J, leaving 12 bases between them. The CDR3 has 13 amino acids. DNA of the CDR3: TGTGCCAGCAGCTCATACAGGGCCCACGAGCAGTACTTC. Translating gives CASSSYRAHEQYF.

The V call is TRBV5-1, the J call TRBJ1-1; D is uncertain. The CDR3 runs to 12 residues. In germline, CDR1 is SGHRS, CDR2 YFSETQ. Trimming pared 7 bases from V and 1 base from J, leaving 8 bases between. The CDR3 region is CASGVENTEAFF. The CDR3 nucleotides are TGCGCCAGCGGTGTGGAGAACACTGAAGCTTTCTTT.

This clonotype was counted only a few times. Compared with germline, one end of the junction differs, possibly owing to a read error. The genes are TRBV7-3 and TRBJ1-2, with a tentative D call TRBD1 (5 bases). CDR1 is SGHTA and CDR2 is FQGTGA in the germline V gene. The CDR3 is made up of 12 amino acids. CDR3 sequence (DNA): TGTGCCAGCAGCCAAGATGGGACTACCTACGCCTTC. It translates to CASSQDGTTYAF.

This chain links TRBV29-1 with TRBJ1-4; TRBD1 might be the D (5 bases). This CDR3 comprises 13 residues. The V and J ends lost 0 bases and 8 bases respectively, with 10 bases between them. Germline CDR1 and CDR2: SQVTM and ANQGSEA. The CDR3: CSVEERGGEKLFF. DNA for the CDR3: TGCAGCGTTGAAGAGAGGGGAGGGGAAAAACTGTTTTTT.

The chain is built from TRBV7-2 and TRBJ2-5; D possibly corresponds to TRBD1 (5 bases). This CDR3 has 14 residues. The V gene lost 5 bases and the J gene lost 4 bases, with 14 bases spanning the gap. The germline gives CDR1 SGHTA, CDR2 FQGNSA. CDR3 sequence reads: CASSLSRTIETQYF. CDR3 nucleotides: TGTGCCAGCAGCCTTAGCCGGACAATAGAGACCCAGTACTTC.

This clonotype was counted at least ten times. The chain employs TRBV7-9 and TRBJ1-1, with a possible D match to TRBD1 (6 bases). V was shortened by 2 bases and J by 0 bases, with 22 bases between the two germline ends. This CDR3 has 19 amino acids. CDR1 is SEHNR, CDR2 FQNEAQ, per germline (reference sequence). CDR3 region: CASSLLNGRTDGMNTEAFF. In nucleotides, the CDR3 is TGTGCCAGCAGCTTACTGAATGGGCGGACAGATGGAATGAACACTGAAGCTTTCTTT.

The chain recombines TRBV14 with TRBJ2-5; TRBD2 matches at 11 bases. The trim removed 3 bases at V and 6 bases at J, leaving 3 bases unmatched. From germline, CDR1 is SGHDN and CDR2 FVKESK. This CDR3 has 14 residues. CDR3 in DNA: TGTGCCAGCAGCCATAGCGGGGGGGCAAAGACCCAGTACTTC. Its translation is CASSHSGGAKTQYF.

The chain links TRBV20-1 to TRBJ2-5; 7 positions agree with TRBD1. The J call is doubtful: the DNA matches TRBJ2-7 better. Germline CDR1 and CDR2: DFQATT and SNEGSKA (reference sequence). The CDR3 extends over 14 amino acids. The CDR3 protein is CSAKVPDRNYEQYF. The CDR3 nucleotides are TGCAGTGCTAAGGTACCGGACAGGAACTACGAGCAGTACTTC.

This clonotype was seen repeatedly, ten times or more. V and J are TRBV20-1 and TRBJ2-2, with 8 bases identical to TRBD1. This CDR3 is built from 14 residues. Germline V CDR1 and CDR2: DFQATT, SNEGSKA (reference sequence). With 4 bases clipped from V and 1 base from J, the junction kept 2 bases outside the gene matches. This chain's CDR3 is CSATTGENTGELFF. Written as DNA, the CDR3 is TGCAGTGCTACGACAGGGGAGAACACCGGGGAGCTGTTTTTT.

V and J are TRBV2 and TRBJ2-7, with 8 bases matching TRBD1. Germline V gene data show CDR1 as SNHLY and CDR2 as FYNNEI. The CDR3 loop spans 15 amino acids. V shed 4 bases, J shed 0 bases, and the junction held 5 bases outside the gene matches. The CDR3 loop reads CASSVDRGISYEQYF. CDR3 nucleotides: TGTGCCAGCAGTGTTGACAGGGGAATCTCCTACGAGCAGTACTTC.

The chain couples TRBV28 to TRBJ2-7, with unresolved D. V dropped 5 bases and J dropped 3 bases, with 11 bases sitting between them. The CDR3 runs 13 residues. The V gene's germline CDR1 is MDHEN and CDR2 SYDVKM. The CDR3: CASSPLDVYEQYF. In nucleotides, the CDR3 is TGTGCCAGCAGTCCCCTCGATGTCTACGAGCAGTACTTC.

The gene calls are TRBV29-1 and TRBJ1-6, with D maybe TRBD1 (6 bases). The CDR3 is made up of 13 amino acids. Germline CDR1 SQVTM, CDR2 ANQGSEA. Trimming cost V 4 bases and J 9 bases, with 13 bases left between them. The chain's CDR3 is CSVAAARGSPLHF. The CDR3 nucleotides read TGCAGCGTTGCAGCCGCCAGGGGTTCACCCCTCCACTTT.

This chain uses TRBV11-2 with TRBJ1-2, with 8 positions matching TRBD1. The germline CDR1 and CDR2 sequences are SGHAT and FQNNGV. V lost 1 base to trimming and J lost 5 bases; unmatched junction nucleotides: 3. The CDR3 sequence is 14 residues long. The CDR3 protein is CASSLGDRIYGYTF. In nucleotides, the CDR3 is TGTGCCAGCAGCTTAGGGGACAGGATATATGGCTACACCTTC.

V usage is TRBV29-1 and J usage is TRBJ2-7; the D gene is possibly TRBD1 (6 bases). CDR3 length: 13 amino acids. Looked up from germline, CDR1 is SQVTM and CDR2 is ANQGSEA. Trimming pared 2 bases from V and 4 bases from J, leaving 12 bases between. The CDR3 protein is CSVEQGQPYEQYF. In DNA, the CDR3 is TGCAGCGTTGAACAAGGACAGCCGTACGAGCAGTACTTC.

The chain joins TRBV24-1 to TRBJ1-2; D unclear. Germline V gives CDR1 KGHDR, CDR2 SFDVKD. Trimming took 7 bases from V and 3 from J, leaving 11 bases between them. This CDR3 comprises 13 residues. As DNA, the CDR3 is TGTGCCACCAGGGAGAGGGATGACTATGGCTACACCTTC. Encoded protein: CATRERDDYGYTF.

This chain links TRBV29-1 with TRBJ1-2, with TRBD1 identical over 9 bases. The CDR3 runs to 13 residues. CDR1 and CDR2 from the germline V gene are SQVTM and ANQGSEA. After removal of 5 bases from V and 3 bases from J, the junction contained 4 bases not matched to a gene. This CDR3 reads CSVMTGGHYGYTF. DNA for the CDR3: TGCAGCGTTATGACAGGGGGACACTATGGCTACACCTTC.

This chain connects TRBV9 to TRBJ1-3, with D hard to call. The CDR3 is made up of 12 amino acids. Trimming left V 0 bases short and J 11 bases short, with 9 bases between. CDR1 is SGDLS and CDR2 is YYNGEE in the germline V gene. The CDR3 spells CASSVAQDPIYF. The DNA for the CDR3 is TGTGCCAGCAGCGTAGCCCAGGACCCCATATATTTT.

The chain links TRBV25-1 to TRBJ1-5, with D perhaps TRBD1 (5 bases). Germline CDR1 is MGHDK and CDR2 is SYGVNS. The ends were cut back, 6 bases at V and 3 bases at J, with 15 bases in the middle. This CDR3 spans 15 amino acids. The CDR3 is CASSAFDSSNQPQHF. CDR3 coding DNA: TGTGCCAGCAGCGCCTTTGACAGCTCCAATCAGCCCCAGCATTTT.

This clonotype was counted ten times or more. The chain carries TRBV19 and TRBJ1-2; a weak D match, TRBD1 (6 bases). The germline V and J ends were trimmed by 5 bases and 4 bases, with 14 bases remaining between them. Germline V gene sequence: CDR1 LNHDA, CDR2 SQIVND (reference sequence). The CDR3 length is 14 residues. The CDR3 DNA reads TGTGCCAGTAGTTCCCGACAGGTCCCCTATGGCTACACCTTC. The encoded protein is CASSSRQVPYGYTF.

The V gene is TRBV2, the J gene TRBJ1-1; D call uncertain. V was clipped by 1 base and J by 5 bases, with 8 bases between them. Germline V gene sequence: CDR1 SNHLY, CDR2 FYNNEI. The CDR3 is 13 residues long. Written as DNA, the CDR3 is TGTGCCAGCAGTGAAGGAGAGGTGACTGAAGCTTTCTTT. This gives the protein CASSEGEVTEAFF.

This clonotype was counted ten times or more. The chain joins TRBV12-3 or TRBV12-4 to TRBJ1-5; 9 bases map to TRBD1. The CDR3 covers 14 residues. V shed 6 bases and J 9 bases; nucleotides not matched to a gene: 9. CDR3 DNA: TGTGCCAGCAGCCCAACAGGGGGCGAAGGGCCCCAGCATTTT. Protein: CASSPTGGEGPQHF.

This chain uses TRBV7-8 with TRBJ2-7; D not resolved. CDR3 size: 11 residues. V lost 5 bases, J lost 6 bases, and 8 bases lay in between. Germline V gene data show CDR1 as SGHVS and CDR2 as FQNEAQ. CDR3 sequence (DNA): TGTGCCAGCAGCAAGACGGGCGAGCAGTACTTC. Its protein product is CASSKTGEQYF.

Ten or more counts support this clonotype. The chain has TRBV6-1 and TRBJ2-7; D not resolved. Germline-derived CDR1 and CDR2 are MNHNS and SASEGT. V lost 2 bases, J lost 8 bases, and 10 bases lay in between. The CDR3 length is 12 residues. The CDR3 region has the DNA TGTGCCAGCAGTGAACTAGGGCTTCAGCAGTACTTC. Residues: CASSELGLQQYF.

Notes on this clonotype: The junction does not match germline at one end; this may be a read error. The chain joins TRBV20-1 to TRBJ2-7, with 10 bases lining up with TRBD2. The CDR3 is 15 residues long. The germline V gene has CDR1 DFQATT and CDR2 SNEGSKA (reference sequence). This chain's CDR3 is CSASSSGSISYEQYF. In DNA, the CDR3 is TGCAGTGCTTCATCTAGCGGGAGTATTTCCTACGAGCAGTATTTC.

The chain carries TRBV9 and TRBJ1-4; possible D gene TRBD1, 5 bases. CDR3 size: 14 residues. Deletions cut 3 bases from V and 6 bases from J, with 12 bases between. Germline CDR1 SGDLS, CDR2 YYNGEE. CDR3: CASSAGAYDEKLFF. In DNA form, the CDR3 reads TGTGCCAGCAGCGCCGGGGCCTACGATGAAAAACTGTTTTTT.